This T cell receptor (beta chain) is drawn from a study of blood T cell repertoires in COVID-19. Study information: The origin of the acute and convalescent COVID-19 samples was the United States, Italy and Spain. T cells, B-cell-depleted T cells, or PBMCs supplied cDNA or gDNA.

V was cut by 0 bases and J by 9 bases, with 15 bases left in between. This CDR3 is 15 amino acids long. Original methodology: Reference gene primer amplification in the assay estimated nucleated cell counts. Measured with immunoSEQ multiplex PCR; TCRdb has only the in-frame clones, and not every one. Clone size and V and J calls were adopted from that table, with D and trimming inferred from the DNA. The table lists over 45,000 clones, roughly four fifths of them singletons, with roughly 7.7% in the top ten. The chain recombines TRBV23-1 with TRBJ1-5, with no clear D. TRBV23-1 is classed as an ORF, of uncertain function. This receptor was identified in a woman older than 75 with acute or convalescent COVID-19. Input material: peripheral blood. The DNA for the CDR3 is TGCGCCAGCAGTCAATCGAGAGGCGGCCCGGGGCCCCAGCATTTT. Amino acid sequence: CASSQSRGGPGPQHF.